The following is a T cell receptor (beta chain) sequence with its context. Generated by immunoSEQ multiplex PCR, the TCRdb table keeps only in-frame clones and is missing some. The sample has 87,000 or so clones; around nine tenths are singletons. This CDR3 contains 15 residues. From germline, CDR1 is MNHEY and CDR2 SMNVEV (reference sequence). V lost 2 bases and J 6 bases, leaving 17 bases between the germline ends. This record comes from a study of blood T cell repertoires in COVID-19. Whole-study context: Sites in the United States, Italy and Spain provided acute and convalescent COVID-19 samples.

This chain links TRBV27 with TRBJ2-7; the D gene is possibly TRBD1 (6 bases). The source of this sequence is a man aged 35-49 years with acute or convalescent COVID-19. Sequences were obtained from peripheral blood. The CDR3 reads CASSLGRGGPLEQYF. The CDR3 region has the DNA TGTGCCAGCAGTTTAGGCAGGGGCGGCCCTCTCGAGCAGTACTTC.